Included here is one TCR beta chain sequence, with context. Trimming removed 8 bases at V and 0 bases at J, with 14 bases between. Per germline, CDR1 SGHAT and CDR2 FQNNGV. This CDR3 has 15 residues. The source of the sample is a study of blood T cell repertoires in COVID-19. Study-level information: Some COVID-19 samples were acute and others convalescent; all came from the United States, Italy and Spain. PBMCs, B-cell-depleted T cells, or T cells provided the cDNA or gDNA that made up the material.

The authors' processing: Reference gene primers were amplified, and this amplification served to estimate nucleated cell counts. The table came from immunoSEQ multiplex PCR; TCRdb's copy has only in-frame clones and leaves some out. Clonal size and the V and J genes are those of that table, whereas D and trimming came from the DNA. The sample includes around 80,000 clones, approximately 92% of them seen just once. V and J are TRBV11-2 and TRBJ2-1; tentatively, D is TRBD1 (6 bases). The specimen was peripheral blood. The TCR originated in a woman at least 80 years old with acute or convalescent COVID-19. The CDR3 region has the DNA TGTGCCAGCCAATCAGGGGCTAGCTCCTACAATGAGCAGTTCTTC. Translated, it gives CASQSGASSYNEQFF.